This T cell receptor (beta chain) derives from a study of cytomegalovirus exposure and HLA in healthy donors. This clone was detected a few times. Antigen: not known. Study-level points and caveats: A few V segments could not be told apart, such as TRBV6-2 and TRBV6-3, and were left out. About 150 TCR beta chains were listed as cytomegalovirus-associated.

The PCR contained 60 Vbeta and 13 Jbeta primers. Some clones are missing from TCRdb's copy, which holds only in-frame ones; the method was immunoSEQ multiplex PCR. In the table there are approximately 200,000 clones, under 85% of which are singletons. Healthy bone marrow donors supplied every sample. Germline assignment: CDR1 ENHRY and CDR2 SYGVKD. V lost 4 bases and J lost 1; bases outside the gene matches: 9. The CDR3 covers 18 residues. Sequenced input: PBMCs. The gene calls are TRBV10-3 and TRBJ2-7; 14 nucleotides align to TRBD2. The source of this sequence is a woman younger than 35 in good health and CMV-seronegative. CDR3 region: CAISGPRLAGGQSYEQYF. The CDR3 DNA follows: TGTGCCATCAGTGGGCCCCGACTAGCGGGAGGGCAATCCTACGAGCAGTACTTC.